Sequencing of this T cell receptor (beta chain) was carried out in a study of T cell responses to AZD1222 COVID-19 vaccine. Study conclusions and caveats: The study found vaccine-associated CD4 TCRs spanning spike, dominant at 160-218 and 743-854. Among AZD1222 vaccinees, only 5 to 7 were seropositive at baseline. Donors in the cohort were predominantly white British and more often female, and clonal diversity was possibly underestimated.

The table came from immunoSEQ multiplex PCR; TCRdb's copy has only in-frame clones and leaves some out. The sample includes about 140,000 clones, more than 75% of them seen just once. The V gene's germline CDR1 is SGDLS and CDR2 YYNGEE. This CDR3 contains 18 residues. The ends were cut back, 0 bases at V and 3 bases at J, with 21 bases in the middle. Note on this clone: Antigen: not known.

This sequence originates from an adult who received the AZD1222 COVID-19 vaccine. The chain couples TRBV9 to TRBJ1-2; D unclear. The sample consisted of peripheral blood, taken 28 days after the second AZD1222 dose. The CDR3 DNA follows: TGTGCCAGCAGCGTAGGGGAAGAGTGGCCTTTAACTGACTATGGCTACACCTTC. This translates into CASSVGEEWPLTDYGYTF. The whole variable domain, remainder taken from reference TRBV9 and TRBJ1-2, is DSGVTQTPKHLITATGQRVTLRCSPRSGDLSVYWYQQSLDQGLQFLIQYYNGEERAKGNILERFSAQQFPDLHSELNLSSLELGDSALYFCASSVGEEWPLTDYGYTFGSGTRLTVV.